The next 9 T cell receptor beta chains were all read from a single sample in a study of blood T cell repertoires in COVID-19. The protocol was immunoSEQ multiplex PCR, while the TCRdb copy is restricted to in-frame clones and leaves out a portion. The sample records about 220,000 clones, roughly 80% being singletons. The specimen was peripheral blood. These receptors came from a woman aged 55-75 years who had recovered from COVID-19.

The chain has TRBV29-1 and TRBJ1-2; TRBD1 matches 10 bases. V lost 4 bases and J lost 7; bases outside the gene matches: 9. Germline V gene sequence: CDR1 SQVTM, CDR2 ANQGSEA. The CDR3 covers 14 residues. This CDR3 is CSVVLGTGEIGYTF. The CDR3 nucleotides are TGCAGCGTTGTATTAGGGACAGGGGAGATTGGCTACACCTTC.

The chain links TRBV6-5 to TRBJ1-6; 9 bases match TRBD1. Germline V gives CDR1 MNHEY, CDR2 SVGAGI. V shed 4 bases, J shed 7 bases, and the junction held 5 bases outside the gene matches. The CDR3 contains 15 residues. The CDR3 sequence: CASSSDRGYNSPLHF. CDR3 DNA: TGTGCCAGCAGTTCGGACAGGGGCTACAATTCACCCCTCCACTTT.

The chain carries TRBV19 and TRBJ1-6; possibly TRBD1 for D (5 bases). Trimming took off 8 bases at V and 9 bases at J, with 20 bases between the two ends. Germline V gives CDR1 LNHDA, CDR2 SQIVND (reference sequence). The CDR3 consists of 15 residues. This CDR3 reads CASEERGGFGSPLHF. Written as DNA, the CDR3 is TGTGCCAGTGAGGAGCGGGGGGGGTTTGGTTCACCCCTCCACTTT.

In DNA, the CDR3 is TGCGCCAGCAGCAGGGGGACAGGAGAATACGAGCAGTACTTC. It is translated as CASSRGTGEYEQYF. V gene TRBV5-1 combines with J gene TRBJ2-7; 8 bases map to TRBD1. V shed 4 bases and J 4 bases; nucleotides not matched to a gene: 7. The CDR3 is 14 residues long. The germline V gene has CDR1 SGHRS and CDR2 YFSETQ.

The chain joins TRBV13 to TRBJ1-5; tentative D call: TRBD1 (6 bases). The V end lost 0 bases, the J end lost 7 bases, and 10 bases lay between the germline ends. The germline V gene encodes CDR1 PRHDT and CDR2 FYEKMQ (reference sequence). There are 14 residues in the CDR3. CDR3 in DNA: TGTGCCAGCAGCTTAGGACAGGGAGTCCAGCCCCAGCATTTT. Translation gives CASSLGQGVQPQHF. Supplemented by reference TRBV13 and TRBJ1-5, the full variable domain reads AAGVIQSPRHLIKEKRETATLKCYPIPRHDTVYWYQQGPGQDPQFLISFYEKMQSDKGSIPDRFSAQQFSDYHSELNMSSLELGDSALYFCASSLGQGVQPQHFGDGTRLSIL.

This clone occurred once. The rearrangement uses TRBV24-1 and TRBJ2-1, with 8 nucleotides matching TRBD1. CDR1 is KGHDR, CDR2 SFDVKD, per germline. The CDR3 consists of 16 residues. V lost 7 bases, J lost 5 bases, and 12 bases stayed unmatched. The CDR3 nucleotides are TGTGCCACCAGCTCAGGGGGCGCTTCCCTGGACAATGAGCAGTTCTTC. Translated: CATSSGGASLDNEQFF.

The J gene is TRBJ2-2, the V gene TRBV12-3 or TRBV12-4; D gene unclear. The V end was cut by 5 bases, the J end by 4 bases, with 5 bases between. The length of the CDR3 is 12 residues. As DNA, the CDR3 is TGTGCCAGCAGTCCGGGCACCGGGGAGCTGTTTTTT. Encoded protein: CASSPGTGELFF.

In its sample, this clone ranks as medium-sized. The chain recombines TRBV10-3 with TRBJ2-7; 7 positions agree with TRBD1. J lost 3 bases, V lost 6 bases, and 5 bases had no gene match. This CDR3 is 13 amino acids long. Looked up from germline, CDR1 is ENHRY and CDR2 is SYGVKD. This CDR3 reads CAISARDSYEQYF. In nucleotides, the CDR3 is TGTGCCATCAGCGCCCGGGACAGCTACGAGCAGTACTTC.

This sequence joins TRBV4-1 and TRBJ2-7; a weak D match, TRBD2 (5 bases). The V end lost 4 bases, the J end lost 0 bases, and 19 bases lay between the germline ends. CDR3 length equals 17 residues. The germline CDR1 and CDR2 sequences are MGHRA and YSYEKL. The CDR3 is CASSLRIGLTSSYEQYF. The CDR3 bases are TGCGCCAGCAGCCTTCGGATTGGACTCACGAGCTCCTACGAGCAGTACTTC.